This T cell receptor (beta chain) was documented in a study of regulatory T cells in long-lasting Graves disease. About the study: The study enrolled newly diagnosed Graves' patients on antithyroid drugs under 3 months.

According to the study, TCR beta libraries were built with iRepertoire HTBI primers and CDR3-region Arm-PCR. TCRdb called the multiplex PCR reads again in MiXCR, with one record for every CDR3 protein. The table includes approximately 460,000 distinct CDR3 sequences, roughly 17% detected once. This clonotype was detected ten times or more. Germline lookup yields CDR1 SGHTA and CDR2 FQGNSA. CDR3 length: 14 residues. The ends were cut back, 5 bases at V and 10 bases at J, with 15 bases in the middle. Regarding time point: newly diagnosed GD, antithyroid drugs for less than 3 months. Generation of the TCR library employed RNA extracted from PBMCs. The same sample was also studied in work on T cells in Graves' hyperthyroidism and ophthalmopathy. That work states: Each diagnosis drew on symptoms, thyroxine, TRAb, thyroid ultrasound and orbital computed tomography findings. The HTBI primer set was used in a first-round RT-PCR of the TCR CDR3.

The sample consisted of peripheral blood mononuclear cells (PBMCs), taken at new diagnosis, from a patient treated with antithyroid drugs. This TCR derives from a woman in her twenties or thirties with Graves disease. V gene TRBV7-2 combines with J gene TRBJ1-6, with a possible D match to TRBD1 (5 bases). Here the CDR3 DNA reads TGTGCCAGCAGCCGGGACGGCCTAGGATCACCCCTCCACTTT. This gives the protein CASSRDGLGSPLHF.